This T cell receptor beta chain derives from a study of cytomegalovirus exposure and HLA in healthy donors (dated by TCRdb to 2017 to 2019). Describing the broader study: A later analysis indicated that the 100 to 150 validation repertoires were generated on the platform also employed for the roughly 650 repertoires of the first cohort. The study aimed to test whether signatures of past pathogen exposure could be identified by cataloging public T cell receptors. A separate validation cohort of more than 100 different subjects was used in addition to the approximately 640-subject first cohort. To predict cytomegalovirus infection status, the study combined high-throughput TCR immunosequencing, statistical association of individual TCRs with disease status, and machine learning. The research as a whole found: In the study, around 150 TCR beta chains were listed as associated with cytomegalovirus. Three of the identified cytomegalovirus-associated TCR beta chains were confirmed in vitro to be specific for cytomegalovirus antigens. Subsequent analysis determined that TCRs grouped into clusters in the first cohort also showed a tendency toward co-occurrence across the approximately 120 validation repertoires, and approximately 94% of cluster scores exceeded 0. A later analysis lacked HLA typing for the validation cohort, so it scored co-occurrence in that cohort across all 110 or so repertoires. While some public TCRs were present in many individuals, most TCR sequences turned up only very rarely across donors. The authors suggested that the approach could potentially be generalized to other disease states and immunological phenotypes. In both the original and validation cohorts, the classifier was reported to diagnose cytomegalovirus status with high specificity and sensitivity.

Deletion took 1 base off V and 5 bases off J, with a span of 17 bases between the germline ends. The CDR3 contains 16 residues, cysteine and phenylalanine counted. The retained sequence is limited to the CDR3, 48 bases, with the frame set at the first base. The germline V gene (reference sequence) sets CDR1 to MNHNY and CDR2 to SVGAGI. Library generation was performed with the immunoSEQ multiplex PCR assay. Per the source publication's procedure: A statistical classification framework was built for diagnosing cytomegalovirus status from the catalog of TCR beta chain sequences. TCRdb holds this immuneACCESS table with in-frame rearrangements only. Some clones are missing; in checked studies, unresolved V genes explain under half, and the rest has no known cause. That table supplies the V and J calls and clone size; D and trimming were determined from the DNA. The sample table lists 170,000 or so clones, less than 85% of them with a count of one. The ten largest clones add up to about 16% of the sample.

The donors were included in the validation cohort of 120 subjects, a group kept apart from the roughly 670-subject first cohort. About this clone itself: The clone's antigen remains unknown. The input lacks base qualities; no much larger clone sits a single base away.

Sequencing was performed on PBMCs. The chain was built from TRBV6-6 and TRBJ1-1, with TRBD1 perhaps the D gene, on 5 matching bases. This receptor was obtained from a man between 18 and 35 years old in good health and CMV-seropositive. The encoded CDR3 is CASSYWPPPGYTEAFF. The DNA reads TGTGCCAGCAGTTACTGGCCCCCCCCAGGGTATACTGAAGCTTTCTTT.